A selection of T cell receptor beta chains follows, all from one sample in a study of cytomegalovirus exposure and HLA in healthy donors. Assay used: immunoSEQ multiplex PCR; TCRdb lists only in-frame clones, some missing. The sample includes approximately 150,000 clones, 80% to 90% seen only once; the top ten take about 1.5%. The sample taken for sequencing was PBMCs. The receptor source for this set is a woman aged 25 to 39 in good health and CMV-seronegative. Both conserved end residues are part of each CDR3. The D gene is left open where the match is weak. Clone size is shown for a subset of rows, as once, few, many or a class of expanded clone.

v_gene,d_gene,j_gene,abundance,CDR3aa,CDR3nt
TRBV5-1,TRBD1,TRBJ1-2,-,CASSTDRALNGYTF,TGCGCCAGCAGCACGGACAGGGCTCTAAATGGCTACACCTTC
TRBV6-5,TRBD1,TRBJ2-3,-,CAQSEGQITDTQYF,TGTGCCCAGAGTGAGGGACAGATCACAGATACGCAGTATTTT
TRBV30,-,TRBJ1-3,-,CAWSKNRISGNTIYF,TGTGCCTGGAGTAAAAACAGGATCTCTGGAAACACCATATATTTT
TRBV5-1,TRBD1,TRBJ1-2,-,CASSADRDRGYTF,TGCGCCAGCAGCGCAGACAGGGACAGAGGCTACACCTTC
TRBV4-3,TRBD1,TRBJ2-7,-,CASSEDRGYEQYF,TGCGCCAGCAGCGAAGACAGGGGGTACGAGCAGTACTTC
TRBV29-1,-,TRBJ2-3,-,CSVEGGQITDTQYF,TGCAGCGTTGAAGGGGGACAAATCACAGATACGCAGTATTTT
TRBV5-4,-,TRBJ2-1,-,CASSRFNEQFF,TGTGCCAGCAGCCGGTTTAATGAGCAGTTCTTC
TRBV9,-,TRBJ2-5,-,CASSPLWAQANQETQYF,TGTGCCAGCAGCCCGCTATGGGCTCAGGCCAACCAAGAGACCCAGTACTTC
TRBV25-1,-,TRBJ1-1,few,CASSELSGGLNTEAFF,TGTGCCAGCAGTGAACTTTCGGGGGGATTGAACACTGAAGCTTTCTTT
TRBV6-5,-,TRBJ2-7,few,CAVGGHEQYF,TGTGCGGTTGGCGGTCACGAGCAGTACTTC
TRBV2,-,TRBJ2-3,-,CASSGAGVGADTQYF,TGTGCCAGCAGTGGGGCGGGCGTAGGTGCAGATACGCAGTATTTT
TRBV5-6,-,TRBJ1-1,-,CASSLDRLMNTEAFF,TGTGCCAGCAGCTTGGACAGGTTGATGAACACTGAAGCTTTCTTT
TRBV11-2,-,TRBJ1-1,-,CASSWGQNTEAFF,TGTGCCAGCAGCTGGGGACAGAACACTGAAGCTTTCTTT
TRBV11-2,TRBD1,TRBJ2-7,-,CASSSYRGQRSYEQYF,TGTGCCAGCAGCTCCTACAGGGGGCAAAGGTCCTACGAGCAGTACTTC
TRBV2,TRBD2,TRBJ2-1,-,CASHFSGGAGSYNEQFF,TGTGCCAGCCACTTTAGCGGGGGGGCTGGATCCTACAATGAGCAGTTCTTC
TRBV9,TRBD1,TRBJ1-2,-,CASSDPSGTAKNYGYTF,TGTGCCAGCAGCGACCCGTCCGGGACAGCTAAGAACTATGGCTACACCTTC
TRBV6-5,-,TRBJ2-7,-,CASSRETGSSYEQYF,TGTGCCAGCAGCCGGGAGACAGGGAGCTCCTACGAGCAGTACTTC
TRBV18,-,TRBJ1-6,-,CASSPAGNNSPLHF,TGTGCCAGCTCACCCGCAGGGAATAATTCACCCCTCCACTTT
TRBV14,-,TRBJ1-2,once,CASSQARGGYTF,TGTGCCAGCAGCCAAGCCAGGGGTGGCTACACCTTC
TRBV4-1,-,TRBJ1-1,-,CASSPRRQLNTEAFF,TGCGCCAGCAGCCCCCGCCGCCAGTTGAACACTGAAGCTTTCTTT
TRBV18,-,TRBJ1-6,-,CASSPTGHNSPLHF,TGTGCCAGCTCACCGACAGGTCATAATTCACCCCTCCACTTT
TRBV5-1,-,TRBJ1-5,once,CASSWGGGGNQPQHF,TGCGCCAGCAGCTGGGGGGGCGGCGGCAATCAGCCCCAGCATTTT
TRBV7-9,TRBD1,TRBJ1-2,-,CASSPRDRGLEGYTF,TGTGCCAGCAGCCCCCGGGACAGGGGACTAGAAGGCTACACCTTC
TRBV30,-,TRBJ1-1,-,CAWRGIGGTEAFF,TGTGCCTGGAGAGGCATAGGGGGCACTGAAGCTTTCTTT
TRBV18,-,TRBJ1-2,-,CASSPWGAEYGYTF,TGTGCCAGCTCACCCTGGGGAGCTGAATATGGCTACACCTTC
TRBV18,-,TRBJ1-6,-,CASSPAVTRVYNSPLHF,TGTGCCAGCTCACCCGCGGTGACGAGGGTGTATAATTCACCCCTCCACTTT
TRBV4-3,TRBD1,TRBJ1-6,-,CASSLLVGTGDSPLHF,TGCGCCAGCAGCCTTTTGGTGGGGACAGGGGATTCACCCCTCCACTTT
TRBV21-1,-,TRBJ2-2,-,CASSYEQGGELFF,TGTGCCAGCAGCTACGAACAGGGCGGGGAGCTGTTTTTT
TRBV5-4,TRBD1,TRBJ2-7,-,CASSLDRGVSYEQYF,TGTGCCAGCAGCTTGGACAGGGGAGTGTCCTACGAGCAGTACTTC
TRBV5-1,TRBD1,TRBJ2-7,-,CASSLVDRGPYEQYF,TGCGCCAGCAGCTTGGTAGACAGGGGACCCTACGAGCAGTACTTC
TRBV5-1,-,TRBJ1-5,-,CASSPEGYGQPQHF,TGCGCCAGCAGCCCGGAGGGGTATGGTCAGCCCCAGCATTTT
TRBV13,-,TRBJ1-4,-,CASSLERGGNEKLFF,TGTGCCAGCAGCTTAGAAAGAGGTGGTAATGAAAAACTGTTTTTT
TRBV14,-,TRBJ1-2,once,CASSQGIAGPGYTF,TGTGCCAGCAGCCAAGGTATCGCAGGTCCTGGCTACACCTTC
TRBV15,-,TRBJ2-4,-,CATSRRDTKNIQYF,TGTGCCACCAGCAGACGGGACACTAAAAACATTCAGTACTTC
TRBV7-6,-,TRBJ2-1,-,CASSAAVIPYNEQFF,TGTGCCAGCAGTGCGGCAGTTATCCCCTACAATGAGCAGTTCTTC
TRBV4-2,-,TRBJ2-7,-,CASSQDEGGPSYEQYF,TGTGCCAGCAGCCAAGACGAGGGGGGGCCGTCCTACGAGCAGTACTTC
TRBV29-1,-,TRBJ1-4,-,CSVVVGEKLFF,TGCAGCGTTGTGGTCGGGGAAAAACTGTTTTTT
TRBV6-4,-,TRBJ1-1,-,CASSLQGPTEAFF,TGTGCCAGCAGTTTACAGGGACCCACTGAAGCTTTCTTT
TRBV2,TRBD1,TRBJ1-1,-,CASSVTEGATEAFF,TGTGCCAGCAGTGTAACGGAGGGGGCCACTGAAGCTTTCTTT
TRBV2,-,TRBJ1-5,-,CASEVQARQPQHF,TGTGCCAGCGAAGTACAGGCTAGGCAGCCCCAGCATTTT
TRBV5-6,-,TRBJ1-4,few,CASSLDISTNEKLFF,TGTGCCAGCAGCCTTGACATATCAACTAATGAAAAACTGTTTTTT
TRBV19,-,TRBJ2-1,-,CASSTTRGDEQFF,TGTGCCAGTAGTACGACCAGGGGCGATGAGCAGTTCTTC
TRBV5-1,TRBD1,TRBJ1-4,-,CASSLQGQATNEKLFF,TGCGCCAGCAGCTTACAGGGGCAAGCAACTAATGAAAAACTGTTTTTT
TRBV4-1,TRBD1,TRBJ1-2,-,CASGGTGDYGYTF,TGCGCCAGCGGAGGGACAGGGGACTATGGCTACACCTTC
TRBV14,-,TRBJ2-1,-,CASSQDRGAAYNEQFF,TGTGCCAGCAGCCAAGACAGGGGGGCGGCCTACAATGAGCAGTTCTTC
TRBV7-9,-,TRBJ2-1,-,CASSLAQDEQFF,TGTGCCAGCAGCTTAGCACAGGATGAGCAGTTCTTC
TRBV6-1,-,TRBJ2-2,-,CASKQTANTGELFF,TGTGCCAGCAAGCAAACAGCGAACACCGGGGAGCTGTTTTTT
TRBV20-1,-,TRBJ1-2,-,CSARRGGGYTF,TGCAGTGCTAGGAGAGGTGGCGGCTACACCTTC
TRBV15,-,TRBJ2-1,-,CATSRDLVSSYNEQFF,TGTGCCACCAGCAGAGACTTAGTGAGCTCCTACAATGAGCAGTTCTTC
TRBV9,-,TRBJ2-1,-,CASSPEWGDSYNEQFF,TGTGCCAGCAGCCCCGAATGGGGGGACTCCTACAATGAGCAGTTCTTC
TRBV6-5,-,TRBJ2-7,-,CASSYFAETNYEQYF,TGTGCCAGCAGTTACTTTGCGGAGACGAACTACGAGCAGTACTTC
TRBV7-2,-,TRBJ2-7,-,CASSFREIYEQYF,TGTGCCAGCAGCTTTCGGGAGATCTACGAGCAGTACTTC
TRBV7-2,-,TRBJ1-5,-,CASSLGQSLGNQPQHF,TGTGCCAGCAGCTTAGGACAGTCGCTGGGCAATCAGCCCCAGCATTTT
TRBV29-1,-,TRBJ1-2,-,CSVEGGDRTDGYTF,TGCAGCGTTGAAGGCGGAGACAGAACTGACGGCTACACCTTC
TRBV5-6,TRBD1,TRBJ2-3,-,CASSLKTGMGKADTQYF,TGTGCCAGCAGCTTGAAGACAGGGATGGGTAAGGCAGATACGCAGTATTTT
TRBV6-5,TRBD2,TRBJ2-1,many,CASSYRTSGGNEQFF,TGTGCCAGCAGTTACCGGACTAGCGGGGGTAATGAGCAGTTCTTC
TRBV10-3,-,TRBJ2-2,once,CAISERQQGAGELFF,TGTGCCATCAGTGAGAGACAACAGGGAGCCGGGGAGCTGTTTTTT